What follows is one T cell receptor (beta chain) and its context. Its antigen remains unknown. Under the authors' procedure: Owing to the provision of junction-only sequences devoid of quality scores by immunoSEQ, filtering differed. Assay used: immunoSEQ multiplex PCR; TCRdb lists only in-frame clones, some missing. The V and J calls and clone size were taken over from that table, and D and trimming were inferred from the DNA. This sample has roughly 2,000,000 clones, with just under 95% found just once. This CDR3 spans 15 amino acids. Trimming removed 1 base at V and 4 bases at J, with 13 bases between. Per germline, CDR1 SEHNR and CDR2 FQNEAQ (reference sequence). The sample belongs to a study of shared clonotypes between healthy human individuals. Points from the study as a whole: It was only blood that was sampled, and tissue repertoires likely differ. Measured sharing among donors was expected to vary with sequencing depth.

Naivety among CD8 cells was defined by CD45RO negativity and positive CCR7 selection, thereby excluding terminally differentiated effector memory CD45RA+ cells. Material: naive CD8+ T cells from PBMCs. V usage is TRBV7-9 and J usage is TRBJ1-1, with D tentatively TRBD1 (5 bases). This sequence originates from a man younger than 30 in good health. Some clones in this sample may be carry-over from other donors' samples. The CDR3 nucleotides read TGTGCCAGCAGCTTAGTCGGGGGGGTAGTCACTGAAGCTTTCTTT. Translation: CASSLVGGVVTEAFF.